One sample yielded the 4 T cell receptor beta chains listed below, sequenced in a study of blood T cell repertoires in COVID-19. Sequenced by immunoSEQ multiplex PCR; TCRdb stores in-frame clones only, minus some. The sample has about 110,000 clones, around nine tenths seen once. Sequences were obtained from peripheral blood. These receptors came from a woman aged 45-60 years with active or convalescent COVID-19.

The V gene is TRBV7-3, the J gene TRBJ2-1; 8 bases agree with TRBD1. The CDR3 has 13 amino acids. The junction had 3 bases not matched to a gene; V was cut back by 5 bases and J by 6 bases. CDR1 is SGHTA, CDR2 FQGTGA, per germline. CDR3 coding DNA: TGTGCCAGCAGCACAGACAGGGGCAATGAGCAGTTCTTC. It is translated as CASSTDRGNEQFF.

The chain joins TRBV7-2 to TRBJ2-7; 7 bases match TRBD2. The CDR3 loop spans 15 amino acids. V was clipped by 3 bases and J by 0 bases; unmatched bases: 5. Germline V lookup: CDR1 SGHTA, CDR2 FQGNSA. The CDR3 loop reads CASSFGLAVSYEQYF. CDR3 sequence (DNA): TGTGCCAGCAGCTTCGGCCTAGCGGTCTCCTACGAGCAGTACTTC.

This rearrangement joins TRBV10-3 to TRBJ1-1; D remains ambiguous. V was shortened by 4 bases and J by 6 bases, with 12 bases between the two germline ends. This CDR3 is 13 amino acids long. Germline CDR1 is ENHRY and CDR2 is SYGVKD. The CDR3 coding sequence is TGTGCCATCAGTGGTTCCTATAGCGCTGAAGCTTTCTTT. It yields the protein CAISGSYSAEAFF.

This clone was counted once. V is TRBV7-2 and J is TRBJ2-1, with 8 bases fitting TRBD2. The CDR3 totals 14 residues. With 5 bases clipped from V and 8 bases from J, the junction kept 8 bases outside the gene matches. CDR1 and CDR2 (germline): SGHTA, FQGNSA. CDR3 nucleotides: TGTGCCAGCAGCCTCCTCGGACTAGCCCATGAGCAGTTCTTC. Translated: CASSLLGLAHEQFF.